This T cell receptor beta chain stems from a study of blood T cell repertoires in COVID-19. For the study at large: The origin of the acute and convalescent COVID-19 samples was the United States, Italy and Spain.

Self-reported history from a screening survey and questionnaire set each donor's cohort. Recovery meant two consecutive negative NP/OP PCR tests, professional clearance, or resolved symptoms. Study processing details: Amplification of reference gene primers was used by the study to estimate nucleated cell counts. Using immunoSEQ multiplex PCR, the repertoire was profiled, and TCRdb retains in-frame clones only, with some absent. The D gene and trimming were derived from the DNA, and the V and J assignments and clone size from that table. Of approximately 490,000 clones listed, approximately 90% are singletons. Per the germline V gene, CDR1 is MNHEY and CDR2 is SVGAGI. The CDR3 runs to 13 residues. V was trimmed by 5 bases and J by 4 bases, leaving 11 bases between them.

This chain connects TRBV6-5 to TRBJ1-2; D is possibly TRBD1 (6 bases). Sample: PBMCs or T cells enriched from blood (not recorded which). The clonotype was recovered from a woman aged 18-29 years who had recovered from COVID-19. The DNA of the CDR3 is TGTGCCAGCAGTAGGACAGCCATCTATGGCTACACCTTC. It specifies CASSRTAIYGYTF.